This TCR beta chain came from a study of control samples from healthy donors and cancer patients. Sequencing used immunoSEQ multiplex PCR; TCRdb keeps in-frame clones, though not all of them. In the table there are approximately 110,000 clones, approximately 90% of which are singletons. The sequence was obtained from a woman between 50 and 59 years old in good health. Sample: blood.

CDR3 nucleotides: TGTGCCAGTACCTCGGGACTAGCGGGTTTCGAGACCCAGTACTTC. This encodes CASTSGLAGFETQYF. The V and J genes are TRBV19 and TRBJ2-5; 12 nucleotides agree with TRBD2. CDR1 LNHDA and CDR2 SQIVND come from the germline V gene (reference sequence). The CDR3 length is 15 residues. V lost 7 bases and J lost 5; bases outside the gene matches: 8. Complete variable domain (other parts from reference TRBV19 and TRBJ2-5): DGGITQSPKYLFRKEGQNVTLSCEQNLNHDAMYWYRQDPGQGLRLIYYSQIVNDFQKGDIAEGYSVSREKKESFPLTVTSAQKNPTAFYLCASTSGLAGFETQYFGPGTRLLVL.